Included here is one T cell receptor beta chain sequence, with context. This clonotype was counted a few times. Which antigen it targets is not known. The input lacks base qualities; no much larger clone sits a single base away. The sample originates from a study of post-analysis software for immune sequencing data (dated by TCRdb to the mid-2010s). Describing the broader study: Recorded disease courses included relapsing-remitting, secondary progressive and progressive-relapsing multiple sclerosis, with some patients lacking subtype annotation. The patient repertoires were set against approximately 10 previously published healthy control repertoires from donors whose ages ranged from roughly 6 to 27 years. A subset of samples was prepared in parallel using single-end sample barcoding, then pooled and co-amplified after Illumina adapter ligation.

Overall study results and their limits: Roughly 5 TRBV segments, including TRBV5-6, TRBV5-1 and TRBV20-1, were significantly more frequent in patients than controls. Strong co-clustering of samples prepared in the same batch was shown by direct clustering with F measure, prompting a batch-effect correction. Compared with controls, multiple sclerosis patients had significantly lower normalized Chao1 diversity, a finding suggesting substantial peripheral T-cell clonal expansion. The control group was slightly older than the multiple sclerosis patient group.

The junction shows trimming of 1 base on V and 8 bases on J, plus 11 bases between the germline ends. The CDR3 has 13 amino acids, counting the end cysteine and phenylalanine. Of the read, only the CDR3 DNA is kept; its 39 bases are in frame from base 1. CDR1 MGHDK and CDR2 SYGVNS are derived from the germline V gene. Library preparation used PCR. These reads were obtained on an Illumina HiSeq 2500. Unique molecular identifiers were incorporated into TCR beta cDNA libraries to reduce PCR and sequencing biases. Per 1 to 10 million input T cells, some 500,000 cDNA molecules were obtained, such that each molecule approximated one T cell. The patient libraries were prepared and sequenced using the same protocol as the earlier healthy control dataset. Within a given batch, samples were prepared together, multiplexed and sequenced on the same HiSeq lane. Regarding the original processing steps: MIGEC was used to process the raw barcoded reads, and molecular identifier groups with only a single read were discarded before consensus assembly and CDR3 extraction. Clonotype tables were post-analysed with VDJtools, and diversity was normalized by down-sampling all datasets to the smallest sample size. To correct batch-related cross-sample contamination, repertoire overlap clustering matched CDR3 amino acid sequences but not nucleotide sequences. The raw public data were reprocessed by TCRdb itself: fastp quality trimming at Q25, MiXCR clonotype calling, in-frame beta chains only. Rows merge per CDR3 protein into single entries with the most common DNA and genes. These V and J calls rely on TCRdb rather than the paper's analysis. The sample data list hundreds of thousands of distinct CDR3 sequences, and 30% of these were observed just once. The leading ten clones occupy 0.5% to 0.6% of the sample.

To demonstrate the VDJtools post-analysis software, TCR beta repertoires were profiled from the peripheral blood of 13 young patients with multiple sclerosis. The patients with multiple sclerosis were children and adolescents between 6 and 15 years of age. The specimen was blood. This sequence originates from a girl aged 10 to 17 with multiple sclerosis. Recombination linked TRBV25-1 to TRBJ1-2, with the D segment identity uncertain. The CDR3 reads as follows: CASSEFWAPGYTF. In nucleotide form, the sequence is TGTGCCAGCAGTGAATTTTGGGCACCGGGCTACACCTTC.